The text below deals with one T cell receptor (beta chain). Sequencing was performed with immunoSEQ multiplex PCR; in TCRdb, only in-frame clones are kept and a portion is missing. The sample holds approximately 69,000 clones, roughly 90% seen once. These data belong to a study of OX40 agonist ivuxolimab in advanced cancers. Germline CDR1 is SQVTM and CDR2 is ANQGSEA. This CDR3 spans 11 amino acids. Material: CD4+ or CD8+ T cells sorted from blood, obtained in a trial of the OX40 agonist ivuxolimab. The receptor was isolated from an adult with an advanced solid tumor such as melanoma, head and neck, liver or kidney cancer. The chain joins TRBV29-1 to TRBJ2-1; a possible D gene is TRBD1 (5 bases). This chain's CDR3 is CTVSRDFEQFF. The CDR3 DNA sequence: TGCACCGTCTCCAGGGATTTTGAGCAGTTCTTC.